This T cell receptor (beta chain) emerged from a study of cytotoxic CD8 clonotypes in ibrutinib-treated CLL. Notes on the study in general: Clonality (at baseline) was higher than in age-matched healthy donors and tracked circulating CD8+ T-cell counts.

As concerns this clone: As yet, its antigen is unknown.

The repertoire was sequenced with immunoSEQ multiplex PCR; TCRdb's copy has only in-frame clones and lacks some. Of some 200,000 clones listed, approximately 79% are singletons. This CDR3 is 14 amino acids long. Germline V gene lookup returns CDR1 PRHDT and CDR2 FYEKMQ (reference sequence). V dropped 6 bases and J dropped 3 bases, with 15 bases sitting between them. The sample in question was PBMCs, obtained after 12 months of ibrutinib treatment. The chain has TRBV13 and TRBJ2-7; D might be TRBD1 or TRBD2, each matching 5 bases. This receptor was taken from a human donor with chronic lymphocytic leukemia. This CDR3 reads CASRRLGESYEQYF. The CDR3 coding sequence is TGTGCCAGCAGGCGGCTGGGGGAGAGCTACGAGCAGTACTTC.